This TCR beta chain was obtained from a study of T cell repertoires in aging, cancer and after chemotherapy. About the research overall: Repeat sampling of healthy donors over several months to years showed clear clonal overlap.

Amplification of TCR beta used genomic DNA extracted from peripheral blood. Rearranged V-D-J TRB sequences were amplified with a mixed TRB-A/B primer pool. TCRdb recomputed calls from the multiplex PCR reads with MiXCR, one row per CDR3 protein. The sample has about 10,000 distinct CDR3 sequences, around 57% seen once. Study-level results: Median generation probability rose over the chemotherapy interval in each cancer cohort, suggesting rebound thymic output. The repertoire data cannot show anything about immunological memory following chemotherapy.

This CDR3 comprises 12 residues. Trimming removed 4 bases at V and 5 bases at J, with 10 bases between. The germline CDR1 and CDR2 sequences are SQVTM and ANQGSEA. Details on this clonotype: Its matching antigen is unknown.

V is TRBV29-1 and J is TRBJ2-3; no firm D call. The sample comprised blood. This clonotype originated in a human donor in good health. For the CDR3, the DNA is TGCAGCGTTGCCCGGTACCTAGATACGCAGTATTTT. Protein sequence: CSVARYLDTQYF.